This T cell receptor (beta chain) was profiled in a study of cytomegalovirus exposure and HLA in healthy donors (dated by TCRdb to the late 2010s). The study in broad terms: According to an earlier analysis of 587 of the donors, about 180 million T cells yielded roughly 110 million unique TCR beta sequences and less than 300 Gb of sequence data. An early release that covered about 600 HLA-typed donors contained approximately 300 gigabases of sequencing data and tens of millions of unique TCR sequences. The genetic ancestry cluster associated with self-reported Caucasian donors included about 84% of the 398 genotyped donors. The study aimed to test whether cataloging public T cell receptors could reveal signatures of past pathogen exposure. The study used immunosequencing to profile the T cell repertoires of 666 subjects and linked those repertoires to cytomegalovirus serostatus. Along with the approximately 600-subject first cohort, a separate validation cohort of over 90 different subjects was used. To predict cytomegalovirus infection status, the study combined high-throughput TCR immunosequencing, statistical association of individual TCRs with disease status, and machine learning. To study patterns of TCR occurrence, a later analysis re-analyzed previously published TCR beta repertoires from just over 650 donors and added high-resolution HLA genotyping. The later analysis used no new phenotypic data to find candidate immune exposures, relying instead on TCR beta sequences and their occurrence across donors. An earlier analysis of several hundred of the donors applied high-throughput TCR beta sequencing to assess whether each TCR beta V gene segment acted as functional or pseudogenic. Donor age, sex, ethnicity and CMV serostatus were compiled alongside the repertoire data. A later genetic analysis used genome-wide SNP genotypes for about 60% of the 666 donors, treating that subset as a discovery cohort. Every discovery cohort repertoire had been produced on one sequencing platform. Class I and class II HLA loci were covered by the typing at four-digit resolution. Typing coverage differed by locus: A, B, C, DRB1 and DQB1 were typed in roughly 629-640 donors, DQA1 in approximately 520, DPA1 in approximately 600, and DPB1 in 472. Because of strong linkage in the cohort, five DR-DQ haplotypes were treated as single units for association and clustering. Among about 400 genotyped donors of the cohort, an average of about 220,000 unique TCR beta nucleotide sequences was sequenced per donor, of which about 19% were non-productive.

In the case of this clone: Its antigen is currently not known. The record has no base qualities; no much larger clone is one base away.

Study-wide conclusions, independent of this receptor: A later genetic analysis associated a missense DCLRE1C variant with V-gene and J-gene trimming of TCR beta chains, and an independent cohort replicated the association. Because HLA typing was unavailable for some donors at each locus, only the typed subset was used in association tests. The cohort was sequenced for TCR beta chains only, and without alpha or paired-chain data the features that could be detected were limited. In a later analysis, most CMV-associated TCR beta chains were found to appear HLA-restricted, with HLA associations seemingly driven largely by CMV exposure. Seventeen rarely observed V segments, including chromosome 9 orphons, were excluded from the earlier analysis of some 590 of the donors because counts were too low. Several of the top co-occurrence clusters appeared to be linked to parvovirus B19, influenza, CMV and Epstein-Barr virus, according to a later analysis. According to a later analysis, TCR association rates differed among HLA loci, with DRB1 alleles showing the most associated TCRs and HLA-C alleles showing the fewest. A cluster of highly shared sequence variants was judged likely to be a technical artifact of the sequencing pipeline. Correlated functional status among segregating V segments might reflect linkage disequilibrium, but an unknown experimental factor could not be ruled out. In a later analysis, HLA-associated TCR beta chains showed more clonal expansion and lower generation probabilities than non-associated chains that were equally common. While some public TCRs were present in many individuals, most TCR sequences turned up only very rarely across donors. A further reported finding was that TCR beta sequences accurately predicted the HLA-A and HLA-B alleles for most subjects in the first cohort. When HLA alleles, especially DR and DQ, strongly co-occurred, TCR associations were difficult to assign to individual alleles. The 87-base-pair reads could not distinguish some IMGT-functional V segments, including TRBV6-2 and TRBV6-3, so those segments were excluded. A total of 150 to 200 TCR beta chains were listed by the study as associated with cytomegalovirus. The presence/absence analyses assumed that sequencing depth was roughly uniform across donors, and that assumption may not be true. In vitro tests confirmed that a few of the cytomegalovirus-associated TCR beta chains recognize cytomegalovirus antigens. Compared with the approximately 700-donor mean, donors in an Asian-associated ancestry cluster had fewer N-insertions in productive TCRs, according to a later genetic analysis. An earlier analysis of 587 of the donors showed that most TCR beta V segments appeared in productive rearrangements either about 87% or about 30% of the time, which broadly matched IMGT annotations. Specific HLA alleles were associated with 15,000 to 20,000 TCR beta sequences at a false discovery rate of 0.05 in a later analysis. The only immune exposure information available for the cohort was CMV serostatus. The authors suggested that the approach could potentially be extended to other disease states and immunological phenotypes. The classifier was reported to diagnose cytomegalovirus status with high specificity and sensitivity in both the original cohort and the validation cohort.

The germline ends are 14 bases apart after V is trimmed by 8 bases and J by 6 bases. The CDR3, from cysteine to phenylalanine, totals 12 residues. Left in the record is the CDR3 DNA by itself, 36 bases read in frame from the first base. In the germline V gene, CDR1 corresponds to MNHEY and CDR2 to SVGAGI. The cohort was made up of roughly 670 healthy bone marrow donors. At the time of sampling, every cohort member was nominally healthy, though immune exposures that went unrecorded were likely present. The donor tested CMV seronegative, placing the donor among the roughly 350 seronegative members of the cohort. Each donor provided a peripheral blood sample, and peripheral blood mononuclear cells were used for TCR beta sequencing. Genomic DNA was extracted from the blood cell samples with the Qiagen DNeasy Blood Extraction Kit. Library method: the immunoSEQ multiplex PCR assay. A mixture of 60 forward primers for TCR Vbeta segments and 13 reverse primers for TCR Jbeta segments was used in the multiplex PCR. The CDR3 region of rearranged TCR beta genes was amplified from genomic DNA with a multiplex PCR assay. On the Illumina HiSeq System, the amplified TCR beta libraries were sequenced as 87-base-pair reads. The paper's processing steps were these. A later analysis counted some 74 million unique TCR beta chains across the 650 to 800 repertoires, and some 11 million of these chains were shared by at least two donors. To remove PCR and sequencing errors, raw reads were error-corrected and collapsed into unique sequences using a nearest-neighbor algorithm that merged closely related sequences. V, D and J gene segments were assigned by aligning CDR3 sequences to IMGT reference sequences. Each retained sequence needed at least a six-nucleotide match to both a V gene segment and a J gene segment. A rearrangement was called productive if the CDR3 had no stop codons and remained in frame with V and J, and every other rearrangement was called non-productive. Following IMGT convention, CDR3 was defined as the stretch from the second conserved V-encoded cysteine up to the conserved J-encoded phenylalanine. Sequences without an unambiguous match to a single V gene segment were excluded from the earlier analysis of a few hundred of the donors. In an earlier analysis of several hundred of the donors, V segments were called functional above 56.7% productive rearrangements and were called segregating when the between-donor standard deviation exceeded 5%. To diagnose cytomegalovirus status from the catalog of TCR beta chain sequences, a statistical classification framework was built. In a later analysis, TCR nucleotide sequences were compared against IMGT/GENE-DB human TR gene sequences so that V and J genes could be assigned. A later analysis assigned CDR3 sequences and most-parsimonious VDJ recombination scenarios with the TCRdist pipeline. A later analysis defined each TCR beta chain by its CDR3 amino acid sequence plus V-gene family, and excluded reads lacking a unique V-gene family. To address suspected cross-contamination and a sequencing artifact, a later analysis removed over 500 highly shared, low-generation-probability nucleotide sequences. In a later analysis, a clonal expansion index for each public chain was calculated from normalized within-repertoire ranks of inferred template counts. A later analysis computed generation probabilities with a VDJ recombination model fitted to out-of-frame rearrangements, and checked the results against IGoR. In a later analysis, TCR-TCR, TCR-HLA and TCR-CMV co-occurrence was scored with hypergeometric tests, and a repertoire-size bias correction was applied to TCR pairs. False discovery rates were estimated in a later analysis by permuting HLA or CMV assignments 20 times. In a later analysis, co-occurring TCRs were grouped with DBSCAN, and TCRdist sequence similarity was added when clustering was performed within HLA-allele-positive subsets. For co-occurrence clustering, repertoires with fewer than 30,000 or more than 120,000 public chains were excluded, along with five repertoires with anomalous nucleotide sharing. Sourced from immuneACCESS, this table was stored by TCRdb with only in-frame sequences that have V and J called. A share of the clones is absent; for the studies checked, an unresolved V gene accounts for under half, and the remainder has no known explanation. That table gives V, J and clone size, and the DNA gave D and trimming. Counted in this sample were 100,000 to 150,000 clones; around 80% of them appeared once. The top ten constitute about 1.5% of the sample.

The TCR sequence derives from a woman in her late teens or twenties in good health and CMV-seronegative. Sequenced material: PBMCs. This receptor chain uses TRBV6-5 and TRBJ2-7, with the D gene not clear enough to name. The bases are TGTGCCAGCTCCCGTCCGGCAGGCGAGCAGTACTTC. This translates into CASSRPAGEQYF.